A selection of T cell receptor beta chains follows, all from one sample in a study of technical replicates of blood from several donors. The protocol was immunoSEQ multiplex PCR, while the TCRdb copy is restricted to in-frame clones and leaves out a portion. The sample carries 85,000 to 95,000 clones, almost 97% recorded once. What was sequenced was T cells isolated from PBMCs. These receptors all come from a human donor in good health. CDR3s include the opening cysteine and the closing phenylalanine or tryptophan. A D gene is named only where the DNA matches it firmly. Where a row states a size, it is once, few, many or the class of an expanded clone; other rows omit it.

d_gene | abundance | j_gene | len | v_gene | CDR3nt | CDR3aa
- | once | TRBJ2-1 | 14 | TRBV4-1 | TGCGCCAGCAGCCGAGAACTAGGACTGAATGAGCAGTTCTTC | CASSRELGLNEQFF
- | - | TRBJ2-5 | 12 | TRBV6-1 | TGTGCCAGCAGAGCCCTACTAGAGACCCAGTACTTC | CASRALLETQYF
- | - | TRBJ2-1 | 15 | TRBV6-5 | TGTGCCAGCAGTCATCGGACAGAATTCTACAATGAGCAGTTCTTC | CASSHRTEFYNEQFF
- | - | TRBJ1-5 | 17 | TRBV15 | TGTGCCACCAGCAGAGGGTTACGGGGAAATAGCAATCAGCCCCAGCATTTT | CATSRGLRGNSNQPQHF
- | - | TRBJ2-7 | 15 | TRBV6-1 | TGTGCCAGCAATGGCCCTGGGATTATAGGGGACGAGCAGTACTTC | CASNGPGIIGDEQYF
- | - | TRBJ2-1 | 16 | TRBV27 | TGTGCCAGCACCAAATCAATAGCGGCGCCCAACAATGAGCAGTTCTTC | CASTKSIAAPNNEQFF
TRBD1 | - | TRBJ1-5 | 14 | TRBV19 | TGTGCCAGTAAACATCAGGGGGAAGTTCAGCCCCAGCATTTT | CASKHQGEVQPQHF
- | - | TRBJ2-1 | 13 | TRBV6-5 | TGTGCCAGCAGGGACCCACAGGGCCATGAGCAGTTCTTC | CASRDPQGHEQFF
- | - | TRBJ1-5 | 16 | TRBV7-9 | TGTGCCAGCAGCTTAGGCACAGGCAATAGCAATCAGCCCCAGCATTTT | CASSLGTGNSNQPQHF
- | once | TRBJ1-1 | 13 | TRBV6-5 | TGTGCCAGCAGCCCCTCGGGGAGGACTGAAGCTTTCTTT | CASSPSGRTEAFF
- | once | TRBJ2-7 | 12 | TRBV10-2 | TGCGCCAGCAGTGGAGACTGGTACGAGCAGTACTTC | CASSGDWYEQYF
TRBD2 | - | TRBJ2-7 | 16 | TRBV4-1 | TGCGCCAGCAGCCCTAGCGGGGGGAATCCTTACGAAGAGCAGTACTTC | CASSPSGGNPYEEQYF
- | - | TRBJ2-7 | 13 | TRBV19 | TGTGCCAGTAGTAAATCCAGAGGGTACGAGCAGTACTTC | CASSKSRGYEQYF
- | - | TRBJ1-5 | 15 | TRBV30 | TGTGCCTGGAGTGATATGGGGGCACTTAGCCAGCCCCAGCATTTT | CAWSDMGALSQPQHF
- | - | TRBJ1-3 | 14 | TRBV6-6 | TGTGCCAGCAGTTACACAGACTCTGGAAACACCATATATTTT | CASSYTDSGNTIYF
- | - | TRBJ2-7 | 15 | TRBV7-2 | TGTGCCAGCAGCTTAGCAGAGCTTAGCTCCTACGAGCAGTACTTC | CASSLAELSSYEQYF
- | - | TRBJ1-1 | 15 | TRBV27 | TGTGCCAGCAGTTTATCGCGAGGAGTGAACACTGAAGCTTTCTTT | CASSLSRGVNTEAFF
- | - | TRBJ1-2 | 17 | TRBV19 | TGTGCCAGTAATCAATACGCTAGGGGAGGGGGGGCTATCCCCTACACCTTC | CASNQYARGGGAIPYTF
TRBD2 | - | TRBJ2-7 | 22 | TRBV28 | TGTGCCAGCAGGTCTGCGATACGAGCTCATGGACTAGCGGGCCCGGATCCTCGCGAGCAGTACTTC | CASRSAIRAHGLAGPDPREQYF
- | - | TRBJ1-1 | 15 | TRBV19 | TGTGCCAGTATAGTTGGGCGGGATTATAACACTGAAGCTTTCTTT | CASIVGRDYNTEAFF
- | - | TRBJ2-1 | 15 | TRBV5-1 | TGCGCCAGCAGCTTGGAGATTAGCTCCTACAATGAGCAGTTCTTC | CASSLEISSYNEQFF
- | - | TRBJ2-7 | 14 | TRBV18 | TGTGCCAGCTCACCAGGCGGGGGCGGCTACGAGCAGTACTTC | CASSPGGGGYEQYF
TRBD2 | once | TRBJ2-1 | 15 | TRBV10-3 | TGTGCCATCAGGAGGAGCGGGAGCCAGGACAATGAGCAGTTCTTC | CAIRRSGSQDNEQFF
TRBD1 | - | TRBJ2-5 | 12 | TRBV30 | TGTGCCACCGACAGGGGGAGGGAGACCCAGTACTTC | CATDRGRETQYF
- | once | TRBJ2-7 | 13 | TRBV6-5 | TGTGCCAGCAGTTACTCGGGCTCCCGCGAGCAGTACTTC | CASSYSGSREQYF
- | - | TRBJ1-1 | 12 | TRBV6-5 | TGTGCCACCCTCTCAGGGAACACTGAAGCTTTCTTT | CATLSGNTEAFF